These 2 T cell receptor beta chains share one sample of origin, sequenced in a study of blood T cells in healthy people across ages. Sample-barcoded 5' priming and a J-beta primer mix drove a second PCR of roughly 6 to 12 cycles. TCRdb called the 5' RACE reads again in MiXCR, with one record for every CDR3 protein. The sample lists some 1.4 million distinct CDR3 sequences, 40% to 50% occurring once. Sequencing was carried out using blood. Receptors were obtained from a woman under 30 in good health.

The chain carries TRBV6-1 and TRBJ1-6; D call uncertain. Germline values: CDR1 MNHNS, CDR2 SASEGT. V shed 0 bases and J shed 7 bases, with 10 bases lying between them. The CDR3 has 15 residues. CDR3 coding DNA: TGTGCCAGCAGTGAAGCCGCGGCACAGAATTCACCCCTCCACTTT. The encoded protein is CASSEAAAQNSPLHF.

The chain combines TRBV7-2 with TRBJ2-5; possibly TRBD2 for D (6 bases). The DNA end lines up better with TRBJ2-7; the J call may be wrong. Germline CDR1 is SGHTA and CDR2 is FQGNSA. The CDR3 runs 15 residues. CDR3 DNA sequence: TGTGCCAGCAGCTACGGGGCGGTAAGCGGGTACGAGCAGTACTTC. This gives the protein CASSYGAVSGYEQYF.